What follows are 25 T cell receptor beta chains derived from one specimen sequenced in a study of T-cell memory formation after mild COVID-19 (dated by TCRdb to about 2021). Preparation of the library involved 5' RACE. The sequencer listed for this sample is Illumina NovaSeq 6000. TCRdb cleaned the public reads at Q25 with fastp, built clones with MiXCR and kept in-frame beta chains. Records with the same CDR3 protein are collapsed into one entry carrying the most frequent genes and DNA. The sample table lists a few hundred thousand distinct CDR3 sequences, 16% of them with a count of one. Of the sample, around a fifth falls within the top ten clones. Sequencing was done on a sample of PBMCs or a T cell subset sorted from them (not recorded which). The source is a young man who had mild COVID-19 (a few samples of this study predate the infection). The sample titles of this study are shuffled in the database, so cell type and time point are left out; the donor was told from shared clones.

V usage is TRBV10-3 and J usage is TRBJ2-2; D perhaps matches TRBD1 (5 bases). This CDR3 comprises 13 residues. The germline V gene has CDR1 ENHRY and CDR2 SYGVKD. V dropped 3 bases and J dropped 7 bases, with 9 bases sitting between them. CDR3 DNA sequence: TGTGCCATCAGTGATATGCAGGGCGGGGAGCTGTTTTTT. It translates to CAISDMQGGELFF.

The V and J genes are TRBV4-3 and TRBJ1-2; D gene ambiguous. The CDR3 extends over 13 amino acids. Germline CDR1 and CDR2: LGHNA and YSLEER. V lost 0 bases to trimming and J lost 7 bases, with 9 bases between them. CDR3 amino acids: CASSQELGPGYTF. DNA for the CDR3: TGCGCCAGCAGCCAAGAGTTAGGCCCTGGCTACACCTTC.

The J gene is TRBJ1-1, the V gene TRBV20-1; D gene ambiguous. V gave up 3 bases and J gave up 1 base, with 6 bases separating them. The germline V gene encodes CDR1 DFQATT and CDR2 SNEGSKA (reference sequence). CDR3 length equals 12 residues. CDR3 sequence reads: CSARRQNTEAFF. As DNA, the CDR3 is TGCAGTGCTAGGCGGCAGAACACTGAAGCTTTCTTT.

CDR3 bases: TGTGCCAGCAGCCCCGACAAGGACTATGGCTACACCTTC. Translated, it gives CASSPDKDYGYTF. The chain combines TRBV7-3 with TRBJ1-2; D remains ambiguous. CDR1 is SGHTA, CDR2 FQGTGA, per germline. V dropped 5 bases and J dropped 3 bases, with 10 bases sitting between them. CDR3 length equals 13 residues.

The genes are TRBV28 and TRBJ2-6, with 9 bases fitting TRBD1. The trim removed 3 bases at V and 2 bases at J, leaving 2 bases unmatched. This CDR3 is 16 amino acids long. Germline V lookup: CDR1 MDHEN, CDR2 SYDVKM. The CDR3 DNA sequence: TGTGCCAGCAGTTTTTGGGACAGGGCTGGGGCCAACGTCCTGACTTTC. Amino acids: CASSFWDRAGANVLTF.

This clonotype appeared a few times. The CDR3 region is CASSGPGQGDTEAFF. The CDR3 DNA is TGTGCCAGCAGTGGGCCCGGACAGGGAGACACTGAAGCTTTCTTT. This rearrangement joins TRBV6-1 to TRBJ1-1; 8 bases map to TRBD1. Germline CDR1 and CDR2: MNHNS and SASEGT. This CDR3 contains 15 residues. Unmatched junction bases numbered 7, after V lost 4 bases and J lost 3 bases.

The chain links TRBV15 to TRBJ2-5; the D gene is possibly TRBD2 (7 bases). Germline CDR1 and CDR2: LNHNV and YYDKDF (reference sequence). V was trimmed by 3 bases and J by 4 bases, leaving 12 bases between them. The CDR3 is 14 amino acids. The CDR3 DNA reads TGTGCCACCAGCAGGAGGGGGGGCCCAGAGACCCAGTACTTC. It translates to CATSRRGGPETQYF.

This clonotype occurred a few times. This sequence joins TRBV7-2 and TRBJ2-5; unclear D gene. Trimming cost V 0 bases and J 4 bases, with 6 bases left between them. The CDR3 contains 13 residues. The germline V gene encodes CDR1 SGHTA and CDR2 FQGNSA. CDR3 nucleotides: TGTGCCAGCAGCTTAGCGAATGGAGAGACCCAGTACTTC. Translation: CASSLANGETQYF.

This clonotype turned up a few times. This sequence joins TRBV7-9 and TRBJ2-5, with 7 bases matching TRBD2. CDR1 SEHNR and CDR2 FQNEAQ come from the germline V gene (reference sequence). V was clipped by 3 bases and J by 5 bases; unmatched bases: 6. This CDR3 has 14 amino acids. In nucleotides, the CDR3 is TGTGCCAGCAGCTTCTCGAGCGGGGTTGAGACCCAGTACTTC. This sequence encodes CASSFSSGVETQYF.

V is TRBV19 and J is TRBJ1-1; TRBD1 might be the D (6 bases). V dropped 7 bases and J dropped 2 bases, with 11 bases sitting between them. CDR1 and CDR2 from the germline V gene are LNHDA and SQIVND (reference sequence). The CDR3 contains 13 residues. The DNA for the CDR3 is TGTGCCAGTACCGTAGGGGGAAACACTGAAGCTTTCTTT. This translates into CASTVGGNTEAFF.

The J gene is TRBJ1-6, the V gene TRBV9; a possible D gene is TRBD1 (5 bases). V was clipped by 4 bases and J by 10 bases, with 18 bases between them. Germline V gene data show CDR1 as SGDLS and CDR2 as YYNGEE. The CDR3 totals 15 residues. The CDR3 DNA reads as TGTGCCAGCAGCCCCTCCTCGATGGGGCAGTCACCCCTCCACTTT. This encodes CASSPSSMGQSPLHF.

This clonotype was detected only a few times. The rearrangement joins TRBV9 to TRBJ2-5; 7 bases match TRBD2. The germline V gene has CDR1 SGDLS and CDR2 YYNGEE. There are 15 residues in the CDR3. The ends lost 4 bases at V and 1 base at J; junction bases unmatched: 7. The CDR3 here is CASSPRLALQETQYF. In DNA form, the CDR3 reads TGTGCCAGCAGCCCGCGACTAGCTCTCCAAGAGACCCAGTACTTC. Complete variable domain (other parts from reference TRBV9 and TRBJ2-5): DSGVTQTPKHLITATGQRVTLRCSPRSGDLSVYWYQQSLDQGLQFLIQYYNGEERAKGNILERFSAQQFPDLHSELNLSSLELGDSALYFCASSPRLALQETQYFGPGTRLLVL.

CDR3 nucleotides: TGCGCCAGCAGCTACTCCCGGGACAGCAACCCTTACGAGCAGTACTTC. It codes for CASSYSRDSNPYEQYF. This chain joins TRBV5-1 and TRBJ2-7, with TRBD1 matching 7 bases. Germline V CDR1 and CDR2: SGHRS, YFSETQ. V shed 3 bases, J shed 4 bases, and the junction held 13 bases outside the gene matches. The CDR3 is made up of 16 amino acids.

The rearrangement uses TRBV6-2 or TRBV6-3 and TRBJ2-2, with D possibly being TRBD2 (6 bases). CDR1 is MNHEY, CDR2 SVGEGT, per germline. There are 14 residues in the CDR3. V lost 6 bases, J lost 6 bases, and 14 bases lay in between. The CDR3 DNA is TGTGCCAGCAGACGGGGGTATGGTGCCGGGGAGCTGTTTTTT. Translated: CASRRGYGAGELFF.

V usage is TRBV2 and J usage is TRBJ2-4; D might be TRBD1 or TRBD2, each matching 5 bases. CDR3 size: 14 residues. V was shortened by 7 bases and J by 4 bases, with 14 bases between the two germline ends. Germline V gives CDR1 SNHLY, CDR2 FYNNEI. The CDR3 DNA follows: TGTGCCAGCACTGGGTCGGGACGGAAAAACATTCAGTACTTC. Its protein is CASTGSGRKNIQYF.

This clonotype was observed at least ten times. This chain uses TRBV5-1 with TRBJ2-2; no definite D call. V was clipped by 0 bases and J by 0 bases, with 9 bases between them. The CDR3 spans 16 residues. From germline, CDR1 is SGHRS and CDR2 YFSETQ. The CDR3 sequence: CASSLGAVANTGELFF. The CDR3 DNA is TGCGCCAGCAGCTTGGGGGCCGTCGCGAACACCGGGGAGCTGTTTTTT.

The DNA for the CDR3 is TGCAGCGTTGCGGCCAGGGTAGCCTACAATGAGCAGTTCTTC. Its protein product is CSVAARVAYNEQFF. The chain combines TRBV29-1 with TRBJ2-1; D possibly corresponds to TRBD1 (5 bases). Trimming took off 4 bases at V and 2 bases at J, with 12 bases between the two ends. The CDR3 runs to 14 residues. Germline assignment: CDR1 SQVTM and CDR2 ANQGSEA.

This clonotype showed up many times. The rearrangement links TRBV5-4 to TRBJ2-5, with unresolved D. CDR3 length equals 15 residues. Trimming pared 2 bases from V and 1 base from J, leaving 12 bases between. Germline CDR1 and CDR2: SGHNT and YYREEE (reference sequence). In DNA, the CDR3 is TGTGCCAGCAGCTTATCTACAGCCCCCCAAGAGACCCAGTACTTC. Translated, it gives CASSLSTAPQETQYF.

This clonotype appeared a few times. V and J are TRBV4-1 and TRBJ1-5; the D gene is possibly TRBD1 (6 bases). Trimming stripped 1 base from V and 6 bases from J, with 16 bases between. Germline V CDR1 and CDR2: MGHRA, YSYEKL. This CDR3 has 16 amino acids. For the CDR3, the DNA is TGCGCCAGCAGCCAAGGGCCTATTGGGGGCGGTCAGCCCCAGCATTTT. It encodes CASSQGPIGGGQPQHF.

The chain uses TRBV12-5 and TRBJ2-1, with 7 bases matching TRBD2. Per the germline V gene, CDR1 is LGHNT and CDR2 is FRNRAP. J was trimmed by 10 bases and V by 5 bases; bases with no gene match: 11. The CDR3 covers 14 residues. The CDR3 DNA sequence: TGTGCTAGTGGTGGGCGGTCCCGGCGGGAGGAGCAGTTCTTC. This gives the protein CASGGRSRREEQFF.

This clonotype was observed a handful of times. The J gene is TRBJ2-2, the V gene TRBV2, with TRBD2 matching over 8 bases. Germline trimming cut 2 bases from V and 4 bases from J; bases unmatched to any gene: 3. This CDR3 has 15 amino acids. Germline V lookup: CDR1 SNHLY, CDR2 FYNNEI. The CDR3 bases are TGTGCCAGCAGTGAACTGCGGGGGGTCACCGGGGAGCTGTTTTTT. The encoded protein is CASSELRGVTGELFF.

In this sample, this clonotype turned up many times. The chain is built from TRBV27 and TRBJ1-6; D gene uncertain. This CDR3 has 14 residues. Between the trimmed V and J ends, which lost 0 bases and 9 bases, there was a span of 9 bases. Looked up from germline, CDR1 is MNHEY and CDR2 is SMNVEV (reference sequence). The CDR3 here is CASSLSGPGSPLHF. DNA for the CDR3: TGTGCCAGCAGTTTATCGGGCCCAGGTTCACCCCTCCACTTT.

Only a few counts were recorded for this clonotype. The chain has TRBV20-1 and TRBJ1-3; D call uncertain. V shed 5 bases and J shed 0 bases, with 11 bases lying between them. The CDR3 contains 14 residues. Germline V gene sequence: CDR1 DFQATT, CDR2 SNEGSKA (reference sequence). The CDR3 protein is CSAPRPSSGNTIYF. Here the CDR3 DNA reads TGCAGTGCTCCACGCCCGAGCTCTGGAAACACCATATATTTT.

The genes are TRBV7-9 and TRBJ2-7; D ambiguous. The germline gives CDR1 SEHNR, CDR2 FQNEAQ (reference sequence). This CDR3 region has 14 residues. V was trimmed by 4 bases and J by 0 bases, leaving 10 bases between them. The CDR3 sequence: CASSSEVSSYEQYV. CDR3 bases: TGTGCCAGCAGCTCTGAAGTGAGCTCCTACGAGCAGTACGTC.

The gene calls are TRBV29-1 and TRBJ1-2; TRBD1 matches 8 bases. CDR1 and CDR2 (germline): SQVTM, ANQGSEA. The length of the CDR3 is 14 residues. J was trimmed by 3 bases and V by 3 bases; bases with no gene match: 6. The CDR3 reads CSVEDREGHYGYTF. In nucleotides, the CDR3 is TGCAGCGTTGAGGACAGGGAAGGACACTATGGCTACACCTTC.